The 20 T cell receptor beta chains listed next were all sequenced from one sample in a study of spatial heterogeneity in lung cancer. Each CDR3 protein is one row after TCRdb ran MiXCR on the 5' RACE reads. The sample lists around 74,000 distinct CDR3 sequences, 10% to 15% seen once, with 7.2% in the top ten. Time point indicated: sample taken at primary tumor resection. Whole RNA, which was extracted from tumor, nontumor lung tissue or frozen PBMC, was sequenced without any cell sorting. The material was PBMCs, obtained at surgery. All receptors derive from a male donor with early-stage non-small cell lung cancer.

The sample holds a few counts of this clonotype. The CDR3: CASSQRGYNEQFF. CDR3 DNA: TGTGCCAGCAGCCAGCGGGGCTACAATGAGCAGTTCTTC. The chain recombines TRBV3-1 with TRBJ2-1; D may be TRBD2 (6 bases). V gave up 3 bases and J gave up 3 bases, with 6 bases separating them. Germline V gene lookup returns CDR1 LGHDT and CDR2 YNNKEL (reference sequence). The CDR3 is 13 residues long.

In its sample, this clonotype was seen many times. The genes are TRBV11-2 and TRBJ2-1; D remains ambiguous. V lost 5 bases and J 0 bases, leaving 11 bases between the germline ends. Germline CDR1 SGHAT, CDR2 FQNNGV. This CDR3 has 15 amino acids. CDR3 DNA sequence: TGTGCCAGCAGCCCCGACCCTACCTCCTACAATGAGCAGTTCTTC. This codes for CASSPDPTSYNEQFF.

This clonotype occurred many times. The chain has TRBV5-1 and TRBJ1-5; D gene unclear. Trimming shortened V by 0 bases and J by 6 bases, and 13 bases separated the two germline ends. The germline V gene has CDR1 SGHRS and CDR2 YFSETQ. The CDR3 sequence is 15 residues long. The CDR3 DNA reads as TGCGCCAGCAGCTTGGCCCCGGTAGCGAGTCAGCCCCAGCATTTT. Amino acid sequence: CASSLAPVASQPQHF.

The CDR3 spells CSAPGLDFTDTQYF. CDR3 nucleotides: TGCAGTGCTCCGGGACTCGACTTCACAGATACGCAGTATTTT. The chain recombines TRBV20-1 with TRBJ2-3; D might be TRBD2 (6 bases). The CDR3 is made up of 14 amino acids. V was cut by 5 bases and J by 2 bases, with 14 bases left in between. Germline V gene data show CDR1 as DFQATT and CDR2 as SNEGSKA (reference sequence).

This clonotype was seen repeatedly, ten times or more. The chain combines TRBV28 with TRBJ1-4; D unresolved. Germline V gives CDR1 MDHEN, CDR2 SYDVKM. The length of the CDR3 is 15 residues. V shed 6 bases and J shed 5 bases, with 16 bases lying between them. CDR3 amino acids: CASSLELGSNEKLFF. The CDR3 DNA reads TGTGCCAGCAGCCTTGAGTTGGGCAGCAATGAAAAACTGTTTTTT.

V gene TRBV11-2 combines with J gene TRBJ2-1; 11 nucleotides match TRBD2. Germline CDR1 reads SGHAT; CDR2 reads FQNNGV. The trim removed 5 bases at V and 10 bases at J, leaving 7 bases unmatched. This CDR3 has 14 amino acids. Here the CDR3 DNA reads TGTGCCAGCAGCCCTCGACTAGCGGGATACGAGCAGTTCTTC. Its translation: CASSPRLAGYEQFF.

Ten or more counts support this clonotype. The chain employs TRBV29-1 and TRBJ1-2, with 11 bases matching TRBD1. This CDR3 is 14 amino acids long. J gave up 3 bases and V 4 bases, and 4 bases lay outside the gene matches. Germline V gene lookup returns CDR1 SQVTM and CDR2 ANQGSEA. For the CDR3, the DNA is TGCAGCGTTGCCCAGGGACAGGGGGACTATGGCTACACCTTC. Translation gives CSVAQGQGDYGYTF.

This clonotype was seen ten or more times. The V and J genes are TRBV4-1 and TRBJ1-2; D possibly corresponds to TRBD1 (5 bases). V was clipped by 2 bases and J by 7 bases, with 17 bases between them. Germline V gives CDR1 MGHRA, CDR2 YSYEKL. CDR3 length: 15 amino acids. CDR3 nucleotides: TGCGCCAGCAGCCAATCGGGTTCAGGGACGTCTGGCTACACCTTC. Residues: CASSQSGSGTSGYTF.

This clonotype was detected only a few times. V and J are TRBV5-4 and TRBJ2-2; TRBD1 is a possible D gene (5 bases). Trimming stripped 3 bases from V and 5 bases from J, with 14 bases between. The CDR3 is 15 residues long. Germline assignment: CDR1 SGHNT and CDR2 YYREEE (reference sequence). CDR3 amino acids: CASSSMGPRTGELFF. The CDR3 nucleotides read TGTGCCAGCAGCTCAATGGGGCCGCGAACCGGGGAGCTGTTTTTT. Full variable domain (missing parts from reference TRBV5-4 and TRBJ2-2): ETGVTQSPTHLIKTRGQQVTLRCSSQSGHNTVSWYQQALGQGPQFIFQYYREEENGRGNFPPRFSGLQFPNYSSELNVNALELDDSALYLCASSSMGPRTGELFFGEGSRLTVL.

This clonotype appeared a few times. The chain links TRBV4-3 to TRBJ2-1, with TRBD1 matching over 12 bases. The CDR3 covers 17 residues. The V and J ends lost 4 bases and 7 bases, in that order; junction bases with no gene match: 11. Looked up from germline, CDR1 is LGHNA and CDR2 is YSLEER. Here the CDR3 reads CASSRRAGTGGLNEQFF. Written as DNA, the CDR3 is TGCGCCAGCAGCCGGAGAGCGGGGACAGGGGGCCTAAATGAGCAGTTCTTC.

This clonotype was detected many times. This sequence joins TRBV5-1 and TRBJ2-1; the D call may be TRBD1 or TRBD2 (5 bases each). The length of the CDR3 is 15 residues. With 0 bases removed from V and 2 bases from J, the gap between germline ends came to 9 bases. CDR1 and CDR2 from the germline V gene are SGHRS and YFSETQ. The CDR3, as DNA: TGCGCCAGCAGCTTGGTAGGGACCGCCTACAATGAGCAGTTCTTC. Translated: CASSLVGTAYNEQFF.

The V gene is TRBV6-5, the J gene TRBJ2-7; 7 bases line up with TRBD2. Trimming took 6 bases from V and 6 from J; bases not matched to a gene: 8. The germline V gene has CDR1 MNHEY and CDR2 SVGAGI. This CDR3 comprises 13 residues. Here the CDR3 DNA reads TGTGCCAGCAGGGACACTCCGGGGGGCGAGCAGTACTTC. Amino acids: CASRDTPGGEQYF.

This chain uses TRBV20-1 with TRBJ2-1; perhaps D is TRBD1 or TRBD2 (5 bases each). The germline gives CDR1 DFQATT, CDR2 SNEGSKA (reference sequence). There are 15 residues in the CDR3. With 7 bases removed from V and 1 base from J, the gap between germline ends came to 17 bases. CDR3 sequence: CSGGSRGISYNEQFF. The CDR3 DNA reads TGCAGTGGGGGGTCGCGAGGGATATCCTACAATGAGCAGTTCTTC.

This clonotype came up many times. The genes are TRBV29-1 and TRBJ2-1; D not resolved. The CDR3 is 10 amino acids. The germline V and J ends were trimmed by 0 bases and 10 bases, with 4 bases remaining between them. CDR1 and CDR2 (germline): SQVTM, ANQGSEA. CDR3 DNA: TGCAGCGTTGAAGACGCCGAGCAGTTCTTC. Protein: CSVEDAEQFF.

This clonotype was seen many times. The rearrangement uses TRBV12-3 or TRBV12-4 and TRBJ2-1, with a weak D call TRBD1 (6 bases). The CDR3 has 16 residues. The V gene lost 7 bases and the J gene lost 0 bases, with 16 bases spanning the gap. The DNA of the CDR3 is TGTGCCAGCATCGCCGACAGGTTTAGCTCCTACAATGAGCAGTTCTTC. This gives the protein CASIADRFSSYNEQFF.

V is TRBV15 and J is TRBJ2-3, with a tentative D call TRBD1 (6 bases). Germline V gene lookup returns CDR1 LNHNV and CDR2 YYDKDF (reference sequence). Trimming took 0 bases from V and 3 from J, leaving 13 bases between them. This CDR3 has 16 amino acids. CDR3: CATSREAGTGTDTQYF. CDR3 DNA sequence: TGTGCCACCAGCAGAGAGGCTGGAACAGGGACAGATACGCAGTATTTT.

With respect to this clonotype: Just one base apart from a much larger clone, this may be a read error. The chain links TRBV7-3 to TRBJ1-1, with D uncertain. The CDR3 sequence is 13 residues long. Germline assignment: CDR1 SGHTA and CDR2 FQGTGA. The CDR3 sequence: CVSSLRMNTEAFF. In DNA form, the CDR3 reads TGTGTCAGCAGCTTGCGAATGAACACTGAAGCTTTCTTT.

This clonotype occurred a few times. The CDR3 DNA reads TGTGCCAGCAGGACAGCGGGCTTGGAGACCCAGTACTTC. Translated: CASRTAGLETQYF. This chain connects TRBV27 to TRBJ2-5, with D tentatively TRBD2 (6 bases). The V gene lost 6 bases and the J gene lost 5 bases, with 13 bases spanning the gap. Germline V gene lookup returns CDR1 MNHEY and CDR2 SMNVEV (reference sequence). This CDR3 spans 13 amino acids.

The chain is built from TRBV14 and TRBJ2-7; unclear D gene. Germline V gene sequence: CDR1 SGHDN, CDR2 FVKESK. The CDR3 extends over 11 amino acids. V lost 3 bases and J 2 bases, leaving 2 bases between the germline ends. CDR3 sequence: CASSQTYEQYF. The DNA for the CDR3 is TGTGCCAGCAGCCAGACCTACGAGCAGTACTTC.

The chain is built from TRBV20-1 and TRBJ2-1; D is possibly TRBD1 (6 bases). V was cut by 5 bases and J by 3 bases, with 14 bases left in between. Germline lookup yields CDR1 DFQATT and CDR2 SNEGSKA (reference sequence). This CDR3 is built from 14 residues. CDR3 DNA sequence: TGCAGTGCTTCAGGGGTCCTAAGCTACAATGAGCAGTTCTTC. Amino acid sequence: CSASGVLSYNEQFF.